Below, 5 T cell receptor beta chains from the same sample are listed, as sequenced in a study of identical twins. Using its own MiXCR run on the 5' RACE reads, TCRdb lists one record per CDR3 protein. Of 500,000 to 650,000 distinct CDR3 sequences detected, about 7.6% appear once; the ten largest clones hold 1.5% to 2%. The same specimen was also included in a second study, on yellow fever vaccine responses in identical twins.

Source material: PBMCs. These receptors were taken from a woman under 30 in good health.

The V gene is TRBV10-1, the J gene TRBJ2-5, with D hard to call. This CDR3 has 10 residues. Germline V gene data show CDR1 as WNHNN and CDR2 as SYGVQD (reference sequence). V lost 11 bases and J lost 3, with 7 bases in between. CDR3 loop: CALEKETQYF. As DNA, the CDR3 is TGCGCCCTTGAAAAAGAGACCCAGTACTTC.

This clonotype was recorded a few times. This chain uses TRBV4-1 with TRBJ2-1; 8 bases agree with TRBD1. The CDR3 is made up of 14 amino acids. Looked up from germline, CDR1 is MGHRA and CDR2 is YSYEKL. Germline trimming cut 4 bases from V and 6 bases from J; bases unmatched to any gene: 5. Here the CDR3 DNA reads TGCGCCAGCAGCCCAGGACAGGGTATCAATGAGCAGTTCTTC. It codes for CASSPGQGINEQFF.

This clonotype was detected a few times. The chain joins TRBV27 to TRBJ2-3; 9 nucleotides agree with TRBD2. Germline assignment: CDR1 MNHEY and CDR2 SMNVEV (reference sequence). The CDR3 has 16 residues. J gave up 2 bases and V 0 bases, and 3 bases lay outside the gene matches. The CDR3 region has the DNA TGTGCCAGCAGTTTATCGACTAGCGGACACACAGATACGCAGTATTTT. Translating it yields CASSLSTSGHTDTQYF.

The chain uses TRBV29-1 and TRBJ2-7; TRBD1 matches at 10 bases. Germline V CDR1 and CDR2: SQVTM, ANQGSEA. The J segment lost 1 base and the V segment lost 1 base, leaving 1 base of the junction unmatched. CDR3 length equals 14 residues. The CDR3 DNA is TGCAGCGTTGAAGGGACAGGGGGATCCTACGAGCAGTACTTC. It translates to CSVEGTGGSYEQYF.

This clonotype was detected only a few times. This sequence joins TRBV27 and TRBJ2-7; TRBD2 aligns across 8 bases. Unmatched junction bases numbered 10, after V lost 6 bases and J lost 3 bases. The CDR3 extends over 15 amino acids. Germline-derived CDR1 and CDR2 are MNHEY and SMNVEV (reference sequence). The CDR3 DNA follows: TGTGCCAGCAGACGAAGTCCGGGACTAGACTACGAGCAGTACTTC. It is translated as CASRRSPGLDYEQYF.